This T cell receptor (beta chain) was identified in a study of cytomegalovirus exposure and HLA in healthy donors. CDR1 is SGHRS and CDR2 is YFSETQ in the germline V gene. Trimming cost V 5 bases and J 1 base, with 12 bases left between them. The CDR3 sequence is 14 residues long. This clone was observed once. PCR employed 60 Vbeta and 13 Jbeta primers. Clones were sequenced by immunoSEQ multiplex PCR, and TCRdb holds only the in-frame ones, with some missing. The data contain roughly 120,000 clones, 82% of them singletons. Specimen: PBMCs. This chain links TRBV5-1 with TRBJ2-5; D call uncertain. The source of this sequence is a male donor in good health and CMV-seropositive. The CDR3 loop reads CASSPRQAQETQYF. The CDR3 DNA is TGCGCCAGCAGTCCCCGGCAGGCCCAAGAGACCCAGTACTTC.